Below are 5 T cell receptor beta chains sequenced from a single sample in a study of blood T cell repertoires in COVID-19. The table came from immunoSEQ multiplex PCR; TCRdb's copy has only in-frame clones and leaves some out. The table shows about 140,000 clones, with approximately 80% occurring only once. Sequencing input: PBMCs or T cells enriched from blood (not recorded which). Receptor source: a man in his 70s who had been exposed to COVID-19.

Only one count was recorded for this clone. This chain links TRBV4-1 with TRBJ1-1, with D tentatively TRBD1 (6 bases). This CDR3 has 11 amino acids. The V end lost 0 bases, the J end lost 11 bases, and 7 bases lay between the germline ends. Germline CDR1 reads MGHRA; CDR2 reads YSYEKL. The CDR3 DNA follows: TGCGCCAGCAGCCAAGATGGACAGGCTTTCTTT. Residues: CASSQDGQAFF.

The gene calls are TRBV5-1 and TRBJ2-3, with 11 bases that match TRBD2. The ends lost 3 bases at V and 3 bases at J; junction bases unmatched: 0. Germline V gene sequence: CDR1 SGHRS, CDR2 YFSETQ. This CDR3 contains 14 residues. The CDR3 DNA reads as TGCGCCAGCAGCTCTAGCGGGGGGACAGATACGCAGTATTTT. This encodes CASSSSGGTDTQYF.

There are a few counts of this clone. In DNA form, the CDR3 reads TGTGCCAGCAGCTCCAGCCGCGTTCGGGACACTGAAGCTTTCTTT. It encodes CASSSSRVRDTEAFF. The chain joins TRBV7-2 to TRBJ1-1; D unclear. CDR3 length: 15 amino acids. The V end was cut by 4 bases, the J end by 3 bases, with 15 bases between. Germline V gives CDR1 SGHTA, CDR2 FQGNSA.

The chain combines TRBV14 with TRBJ2-7; 14 nucleotides match TRBD2. Germline CDR1 SGHDN, CDR2 FVKESK. This CDR3 is 18 amino acids long. J lost 5 bases, V lost 1 base, and 10 bases had no gene match. The CDR3 is CASSQAGQGLAGANEQYF. CDR3 DNA sequence: TGTGCCAGCAGCCAAGCAGGACAGGGACTAGCGGGAGCGAACGAGCAGTACTTC.

The chain is built from TRBV10-1 and TRBJ1-1; D is perhaps TRBD1 (6 bases). The CDR3 sequence is 12 residues long. V dropped 3 bases and J dropped 6 bases, with 8 bases sitting between them. CDR1 is WNHNN, CDR2 SYGVQD, per germline (reference sequence). Here the CDR3 DNA reads TGCGCCAGCAGTGACCCAGGGGCTGAAGCTTTCTTT. Translation: CASSDPGAEAFF.